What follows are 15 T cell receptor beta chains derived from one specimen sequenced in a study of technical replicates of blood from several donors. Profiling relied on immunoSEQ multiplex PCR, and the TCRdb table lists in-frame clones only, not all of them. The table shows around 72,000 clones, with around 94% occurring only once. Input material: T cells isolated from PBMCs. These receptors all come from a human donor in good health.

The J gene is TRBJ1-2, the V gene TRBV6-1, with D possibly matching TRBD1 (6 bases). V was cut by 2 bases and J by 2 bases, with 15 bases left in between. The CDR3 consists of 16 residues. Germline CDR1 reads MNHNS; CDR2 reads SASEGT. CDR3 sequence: CASSEIPKGENYGYTF. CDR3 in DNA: TGTGCCAGCAGTGAAATACCTAAGGGGGAAAACTATGGCTACACCTTC.

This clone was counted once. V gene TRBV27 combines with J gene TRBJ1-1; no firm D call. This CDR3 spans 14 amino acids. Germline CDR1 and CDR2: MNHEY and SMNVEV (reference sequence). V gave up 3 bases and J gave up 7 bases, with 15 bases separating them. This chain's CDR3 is CASSFLGVGHEAFF. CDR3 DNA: TGTGCCAGCAGTTTCTTGGGAGTTGGGCATGAAGCTTTCTTT.

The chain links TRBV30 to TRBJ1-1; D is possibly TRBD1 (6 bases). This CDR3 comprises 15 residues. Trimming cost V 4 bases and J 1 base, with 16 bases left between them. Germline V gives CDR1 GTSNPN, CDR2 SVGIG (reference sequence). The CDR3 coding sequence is TGTGCCTGGATTTTCCTGAGGGGGAGGAACACTGAAGCTTTCTTT. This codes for CAWIFLRGRNTEAFF. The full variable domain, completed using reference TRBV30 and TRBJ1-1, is SQTIHQWPATLVQPVGSPLSLECTVEGTSNPNLYWYRQAAGRGLQLLFYSVGIGQISSEVPQNLSASRPQDRQFILSSKKLLLSDSGFYLCAWIFLRGRNTEAFFGQGTRLTVV.

The CDR3 nucleotides read TGTGCCAGTAGTATAGATAGGGGGGGAAACAATGAGCAGTTCTTC. It yields the protein CASSIDRGGNNEQFF. The chain uses TRBV19 and TRBJ2-1; tentatively, D is TRBD2 (7 bases). This CDR3 spans 15 amino acids. From germline, CDR1 is LNHDA and CDR2 SQIVND (reference sequence). V lost 0 bases and J lost 5, with 11 bases in between.

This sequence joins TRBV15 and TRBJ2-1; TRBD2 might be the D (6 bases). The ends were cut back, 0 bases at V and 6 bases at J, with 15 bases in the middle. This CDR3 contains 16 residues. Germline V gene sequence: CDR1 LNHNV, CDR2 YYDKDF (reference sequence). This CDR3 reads CATSRDLGSLGNEQFF. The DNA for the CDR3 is TGTGCCACCAGCAGAGATCTCGGGAGCTTGGGCAATGAGCAGTTCTTC.

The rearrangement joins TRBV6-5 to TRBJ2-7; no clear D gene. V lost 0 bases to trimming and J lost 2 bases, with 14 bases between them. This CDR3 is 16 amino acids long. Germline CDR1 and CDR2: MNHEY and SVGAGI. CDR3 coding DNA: TGTGCCAGCAGTTACTCACTCAAATCTCCCACCTACGAGCAGTACTTC. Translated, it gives CASSYSLKSPTYEQYF.

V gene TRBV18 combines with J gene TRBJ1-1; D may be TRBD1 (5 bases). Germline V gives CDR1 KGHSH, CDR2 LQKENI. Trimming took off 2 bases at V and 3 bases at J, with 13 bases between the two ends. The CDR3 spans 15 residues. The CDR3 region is CASSPTGVLDTEAFF. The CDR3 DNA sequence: TGTGCCAGCTCACCAACGGGGGTTTTGGACACTGAAGCTTTCTTT.

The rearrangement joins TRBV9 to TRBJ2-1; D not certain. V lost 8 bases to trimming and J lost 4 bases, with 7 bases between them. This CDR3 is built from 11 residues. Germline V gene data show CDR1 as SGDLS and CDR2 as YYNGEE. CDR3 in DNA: TGTGCCAGTGGGCCTTACAATGAGCAGTTCTTC. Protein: CASGPYNEQFF. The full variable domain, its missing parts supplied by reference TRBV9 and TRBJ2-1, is DSGVTQTPKHLITATGQRVTLRCSPRSGDLSVYWYQQSLDQGLQFLIQYYNGEERAKGNILERFSAQQFPDLHSELNLSSLELGDSALYFCASGPYNEQFFGPGTRLTVL.

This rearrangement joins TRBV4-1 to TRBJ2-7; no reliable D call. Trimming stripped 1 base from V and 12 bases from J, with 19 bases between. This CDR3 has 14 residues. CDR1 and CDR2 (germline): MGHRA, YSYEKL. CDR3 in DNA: TGCGCCAGCAGCCAAGTAAAACAGCTCTCAGATCCGTACTTC. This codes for CASSQVKQLSDPYF.

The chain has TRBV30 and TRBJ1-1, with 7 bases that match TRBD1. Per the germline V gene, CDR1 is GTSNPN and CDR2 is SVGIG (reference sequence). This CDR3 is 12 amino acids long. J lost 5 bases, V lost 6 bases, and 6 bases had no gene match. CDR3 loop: CACNRGGTEAFF. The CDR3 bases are TGTGCCTGCAACAGGGGAGGAACTGAAGCTTTCTTT.

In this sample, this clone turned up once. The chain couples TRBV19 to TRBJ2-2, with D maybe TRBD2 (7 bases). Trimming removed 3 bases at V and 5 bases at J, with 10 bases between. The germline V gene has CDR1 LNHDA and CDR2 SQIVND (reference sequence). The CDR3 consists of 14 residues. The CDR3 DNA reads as TGTGCCAGTAGTATTAGGGGGGGTACCGGGGAGCTGTTTTTT. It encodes CASSIRGGTGELFF.

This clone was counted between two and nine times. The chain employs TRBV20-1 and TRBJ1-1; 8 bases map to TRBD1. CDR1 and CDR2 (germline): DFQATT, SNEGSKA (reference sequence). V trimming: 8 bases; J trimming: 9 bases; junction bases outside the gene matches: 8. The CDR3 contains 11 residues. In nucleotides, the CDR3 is TGCAGTATCGACAGGGGCGATAAAGCTTTCTTT. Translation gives CSIDRGDKAFF.

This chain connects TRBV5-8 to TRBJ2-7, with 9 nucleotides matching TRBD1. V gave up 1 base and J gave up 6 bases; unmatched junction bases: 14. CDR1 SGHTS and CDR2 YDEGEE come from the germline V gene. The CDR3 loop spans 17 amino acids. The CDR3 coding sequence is TGTGCCAGCAGCTTGCTGGGGGGACAGGGCAGGGTAGGCGAGCAGTACTTC. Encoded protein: CASSLLGGQGRVGEQYF.

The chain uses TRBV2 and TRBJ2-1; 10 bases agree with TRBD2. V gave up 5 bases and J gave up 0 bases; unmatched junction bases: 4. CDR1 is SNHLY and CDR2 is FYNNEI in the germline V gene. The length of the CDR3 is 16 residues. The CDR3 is CASSSLAGYSYNEQFF. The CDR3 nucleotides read TGTGCCAGCAGTTCACTAGCGGGGTACTCCTACAATGAGCAGTTCTTC.

CDR3: CSVEDGTSVNEQFF. CDR3 nucleotides: TGCAGCGTTGAAGACGGGACTAGCGTCAATGAGCAGTTCTTC. The J gene is TRBJ2-1, the V gene TRBV29-1, with 10 bases lining up with TRBD2. The CDR3 contains 14 residues. Germline V gene sequence: CDR1 SQVTM, CDR2 ANQGSEA. Unmatched junction bases numbered 2, after V lost 0 bases and J lost 6 bases.